Listed here are 12 T cell receptor beta chains from one sample, sequenced in a study of blood T cell repertoires in COVID-19. Sequencing was performed with immunoSEQ multiplex PCR; in TCRdb, only in-frame clones are kept and a portion is missing. The data contain more than 60,000 clones, roughly 80% of them singletons. What was sequenced was peripheral blood. These receptors were collected from a man aged 55 to 69 with active or convalescent COVID-19.

The gene calls are TRBV10-3 and TRBJ1-6, with 9 positions matching TRBD1. With V trimmed by 6 bases and J by 7 bases, 7 bases remained unmatched. This CDR3 is 15 amino acids long. Germline values: CDR1 ENHRY, CDR2 SYGVKD. CDR3: CAIRRGTGRNSPLHF. The CDR3 bases are TGTGCCATCAGGCGCGGGACAGGGAGAAATTCACCCCTCCACTTT.

This chain links TRBV6-5 with TRBJ1-6; 8 nucleotides match TRBD1. The CDR3 covers 15 residues. V dropped 2 bases and J dropped 10; count of bases not matched to a gene: 7. Germline V lookup: CDR1 MNHEY, CDR2 SVGAGI. In DNA, the CDR3 is TGTGCCAGCAGTTACGTACAGGGGGGAGGCTCACCCCTCCACTTT. It specifies CASSYVQGGGSPLHF.

V usage is TRBV12-5 and J usage is TRBJ1-1; 9 positions agree with TRBD1. CDR1 and CDR2 from the germline V gene are LGHNT and FRNRAP. The CDR3 runs to 13 residues. V dropped 6 bases and J dropped 10; count of bases not matched to a gene: 9. The CDR3 nucleotides are TGTGCTAGTGGCCGGGACAGGGCCGCGGTAGCTTTCTTT. Translated, it gives CASGRDRAAVAFF.

V is TRBV18 and J is TRBJ2-1; TRBD2 might be the D (6 bases). The germline V gene has CDR1 KGHSH and CDR2 LQKENI. The CDR3 is 15 residues long. Trimming removed 2 bases at V and 0 bases at J, with 8 bases between. In DNA, the CDR3 is TGTGCCAGCTCACCAACGGGGGTCTCCTACAATGAGCAGTTCTTC. Translating gives CASSPTGVSYNEQFF.

J is TRBJ1-2 and V is TRBV11-3; 9 bases are shared with TRBD1. V shed 4 bases and J 8 bases; nucleotides not matched to a gene: 5. This CDR3 comprises 13 residues. The germline gives CDR1 SGHNT, CDR2 YENEEA. The CDR3 protein is CASSSDRGVGYTF. The CDR3 nucleotides read TGTGCCAGCAGCTCGGACAGGGGAGTGGGCTACACCTTC.

The count of this clone is one. The chain is built from TRBV5-1 and TRBJ2-1; D perhaps matches TRBD1 (5 bases). Germline V CDR1 and CDR2: SGHRS, YFSETQ. The CDR3 covers 14 residues. Trimming removed 2 bases from V and 9 bases from J, with 15 bases in between. The CDR3 coding sequence is TGCGCCAGCAGCTTCGGCAGGGTAGATGGTGAGCAGTTCTTC. Translation: CASSFGRVDGEQFF. The variable domain in full, with the rest retrieved from reference TRBV5-1 and TRBJ2-1, is KAGVTQTPRYLIKTRGQQVTLSCSPISGHRSVSWYQQTPGQGLQFLFEYFSETQRNKGNFPGRFSGRQFSNSRSEMNVSTLELGDSALYLCASSFGRVDGEQFFGPGTRLTVL.

CDR3 protein: CASSTGTGTSGAQYF. CDR3 in DNA: TGTGCCAGCAGTACCGGGACAGGGACCTCTGGGGCTCAGTACTTC. The gene calls are TRBV6-5 and TRBJ2-4, with TRBD1 identical over 9 bases. V trimming: 5 bases; J trimming: 12 bases; junction bases outside the gene matches: 14. The CDR3 is 15 amino acids. Looked up from germline, CDR1 is MNHEY and CDR2 is SVGAGI.

Only a few counts were recorded for this clone. The chain joins TRBV6-5 to TRBJ1-1; perhaps TRBD1 as D (5 bases). Trimming removed 5 bases from V and 4 bases from J, with 17 bases in between. The CDR3 totals 15 residues. Per germline, CDR1 MNHEY and CDR2 SVGAGI. The chain's CDR3 is CASSLKKGLGTEAFF. The CDR3 DNA reads TGTGCCAGCAGTCTTAAAAAGGGGTTGGGCACTGAAGCTTTCTTT.

This chain links TRBV7-3 with TRBJ1-1, with D hard to call. V lost 6 bases and J lost 0, with 14 bases in between. The CDR3 contains 15 residues. Germline values: CDR1 SGHTA, CDR2 FQGTGA. The CDR3 sequence is CASSSYDLLNTEAFF. CDR3 coding DNA: TGTGCCAGCAGTTCCTACGATTTACTGAACACTGAAGCTTTCTTT.

CDR3 nucleotide sequence: TGTGCCTGGAGTCATGGGTCCCTCAGGTCGGGAGGCTACACCTTC. The encoded protein is CAWSHGSLRSGGYTF. The chain links TRBV30 to TRBJ1-2, with D hard to call. The length of the CDR3 is 15 residues. Trimming removed 2 bases from V and 8 bases from J, with 21 bases in between. Per germline, CDR1 GTSNPN and CDR2 SVGIG (reference sequence).

This chain links TRBV6-4 with TRBJ1-5; D is possibly TRBD1 (6 bases). This CDR3 is built from 15 residues. The germline gives CDR1 MRHNA, CDR2 SNTAGT. Trimming cost V 7 bases and J 2 bases, with 15 bases left between them. The CDR3 spells CASIEARGRNQPQHF. The CDR3, as DNA: TGTGCCAGCATCGAGGCCAGGGGCCGCAATCAGCCCCAGCATTTT.

The chain recombines TRBV5-1 with TRBJ2-1, with D possibly matching TRBD2 (5 bases). Germline V gene data show CDR1 as SGHRS and CDR2 as YFSETQ. With 2 bases removed from V and 0 bases from J, the gap between germline ends came to 9 bases. The CDR3 runs to 15 residues. The CDR3 loop is CASSLGSGSYNEQFF. The CDR3 coding sequence is TGCGCCAGCAGCTTAGGGAGCGGCTCCTACAATGAGCAGTTCTTC.